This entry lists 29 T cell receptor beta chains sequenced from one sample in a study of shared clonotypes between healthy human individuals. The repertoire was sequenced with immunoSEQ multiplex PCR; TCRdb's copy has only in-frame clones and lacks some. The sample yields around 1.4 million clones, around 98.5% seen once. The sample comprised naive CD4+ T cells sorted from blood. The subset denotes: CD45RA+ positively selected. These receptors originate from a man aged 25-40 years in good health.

The CDR3 DNA reads TGTGCCATCAGTGTGGGACTAGCGGGAGGGTACTCCAATGAGCAGTTCTTC. Protein: CAISVGLAGGYSNEQFF. The chain employs TRBV10-3 and TRBJ2-1; TRBD2 aligns across 16 bases. V shed 4 bases, J shed 6 bases, and the junction held 6 bases outside the gene matches. This CDR3 spans 17 amino acids. CDR1 is ENHRY and CDR2 is SYGVKD in the germline V gene.

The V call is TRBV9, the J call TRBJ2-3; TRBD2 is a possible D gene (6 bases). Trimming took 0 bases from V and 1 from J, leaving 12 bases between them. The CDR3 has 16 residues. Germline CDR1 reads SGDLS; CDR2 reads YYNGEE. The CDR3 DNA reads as TGTGCCAGCAGCGTAGGGGTGGAGCGGGGCACAGATACGCAGTATTTT. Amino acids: CASSVGVERGTDTQYF.

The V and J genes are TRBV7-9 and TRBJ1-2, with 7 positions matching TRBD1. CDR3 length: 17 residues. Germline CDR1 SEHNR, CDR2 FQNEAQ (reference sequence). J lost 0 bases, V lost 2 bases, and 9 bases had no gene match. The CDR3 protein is CASSLYDRVLTNYGYTF. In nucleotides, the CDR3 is TGTGCCAGCAGCTTATACGACAGGGTTCTGACTAACTATGGCTACACCTTC. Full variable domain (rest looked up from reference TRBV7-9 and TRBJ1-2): DTGVSQNPRHKITKRGQNVTFRCDPISEHNRLYWYRQTLGQGPEFLTYFQNEAQLEKSRLLSDRFSAERPKGSFSTLEIQRTEQGDSAMYLCASSLYDRVLTNYGYTFGSGTRLTVV.

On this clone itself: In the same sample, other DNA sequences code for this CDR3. DNA of the CDR3: TGTGCCAGCAGTTTAAGGGCTAGCACAGATACGCAGTATTTT. It translates to CASSLRASTDTQYF. The chain links TRBV27 to TRBJ2-3; D gene uncertain. The germline CDR1 and CDR2 sequences are MNHEY and SMNVEV (reference sequence). This CDR3 region has 14 residues. Trimming shortened V by 2 bases and J by 0 bases, and 6 bases separated the two germline ends.

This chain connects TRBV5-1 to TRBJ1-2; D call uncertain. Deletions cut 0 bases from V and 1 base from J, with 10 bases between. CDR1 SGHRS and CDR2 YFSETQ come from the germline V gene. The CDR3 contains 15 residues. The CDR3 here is CASSLGAGFNYGYTF. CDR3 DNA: TGCGCCAGCAGCTTGGGGGCAGGCTTTAACTATGGCTACACCTTC. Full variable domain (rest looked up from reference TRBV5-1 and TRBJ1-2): KAGVTQTPRYLIKTRGQQVTLSCSPISGHRSVSWYQQTPGQGLQFLFEYFSETQRNKGNFPGRFSGRQFSNSRSEMNVSTLELGDSALYLCASSLGAGFNYGYTFGSGTRLTVV.

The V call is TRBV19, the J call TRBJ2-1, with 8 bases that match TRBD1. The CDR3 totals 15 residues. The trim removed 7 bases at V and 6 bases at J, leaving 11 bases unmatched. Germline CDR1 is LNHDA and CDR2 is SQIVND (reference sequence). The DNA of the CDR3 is TGTGCCAGTAATTCGGACAGGGTGGCCTCCAATGAGCAGTTCTTC. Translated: CASNSDRVASNEQFF.

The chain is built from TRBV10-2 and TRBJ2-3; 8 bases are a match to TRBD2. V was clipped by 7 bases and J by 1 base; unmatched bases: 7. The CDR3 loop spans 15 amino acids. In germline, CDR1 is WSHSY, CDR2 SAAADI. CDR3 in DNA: TGCGCCAGCACGCCGGGAGCGGGAGGCACAGATACGCAGTATTTT. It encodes CASTPGAGGTDTQYF.

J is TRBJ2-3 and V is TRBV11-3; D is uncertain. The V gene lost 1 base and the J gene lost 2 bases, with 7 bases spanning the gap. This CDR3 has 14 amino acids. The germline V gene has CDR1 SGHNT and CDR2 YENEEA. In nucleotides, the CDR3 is TGTGCCAGCAGCTTAGTTATTTACACAGATACGCAGTATTTT. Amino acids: CASSLVIYTDTQYF.

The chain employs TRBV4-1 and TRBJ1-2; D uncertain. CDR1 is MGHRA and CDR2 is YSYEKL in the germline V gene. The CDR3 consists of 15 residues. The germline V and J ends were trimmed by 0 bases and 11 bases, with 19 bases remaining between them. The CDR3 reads CASSQESTNPLVYTF. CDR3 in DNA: TGCGCCAGCAGCCAAGAATCAACGAACCCGCTTGTATACACCTTC.

The CDR3 loop is CASSFGGNQETQYF. CDR3 bases: TGTGCCAGCAGTTTCGGGGGAAACCAAGAGACCCAGTACTTC. The V call is TRBV28, the J call TRBJ2-5, with a weak D call TRBD2 (6 bases). The CDR3 runs 14 residues. The ends were cut back, 3 bases at V and 0 bases at J, with 8 bases in the middle. The germline gives CDR1 MDHEN, CDR2 SYDVKM.

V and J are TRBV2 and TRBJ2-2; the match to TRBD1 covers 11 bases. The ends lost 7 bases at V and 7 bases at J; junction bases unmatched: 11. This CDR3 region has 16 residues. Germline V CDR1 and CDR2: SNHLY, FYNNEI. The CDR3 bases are TGTGCCAGCACCAATTGGGGGACAGGGGGTGTCGGGGAGCTGTTTTTT. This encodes CASTNWGTGGVGELFF.

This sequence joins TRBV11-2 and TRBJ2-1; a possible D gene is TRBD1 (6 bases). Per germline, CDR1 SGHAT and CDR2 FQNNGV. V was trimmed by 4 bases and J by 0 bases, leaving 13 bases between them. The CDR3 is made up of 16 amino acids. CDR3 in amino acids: CASSSRQGSSYNEQFF. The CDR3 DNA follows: TGTGCCAGCAGCTCCAGGCAGGGGAGCTCCTACAATGAGCAGTTCTTC. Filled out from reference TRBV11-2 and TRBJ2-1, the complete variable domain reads EAGVAQSPRYKIIEKRQSVAFWCNPISGHATLYWYQQILGQGPKLLIQFQNNGVVDDSQLPKDRFSAERLKGVDSTLKIQPAKLEDSAVYLCASSSRQGSSYNEQFFGPGTRLTVL.

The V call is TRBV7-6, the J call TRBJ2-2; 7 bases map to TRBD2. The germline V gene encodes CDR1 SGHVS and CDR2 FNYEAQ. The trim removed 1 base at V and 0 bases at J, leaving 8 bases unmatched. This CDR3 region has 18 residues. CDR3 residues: CASSLVPQGGANTGELFF. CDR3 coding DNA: TGTGCCAGCAGCTTAGTCCCGCAGGGAGGGGCGAACACCGGGGAGCTGTTTTTT.

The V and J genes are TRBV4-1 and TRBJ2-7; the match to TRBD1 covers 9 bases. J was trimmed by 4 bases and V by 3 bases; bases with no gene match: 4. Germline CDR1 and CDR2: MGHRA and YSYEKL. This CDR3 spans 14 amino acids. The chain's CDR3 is CASSHTGTGYEQYF. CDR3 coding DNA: TGCGCCAGCAGCCACACCGGGACAGGGTACGAGCAGTACTTC.

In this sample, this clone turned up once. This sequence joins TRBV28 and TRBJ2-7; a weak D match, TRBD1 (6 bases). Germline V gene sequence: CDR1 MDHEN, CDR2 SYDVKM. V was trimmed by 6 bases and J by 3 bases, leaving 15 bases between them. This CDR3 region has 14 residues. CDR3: CASRKSLTGYEQYF. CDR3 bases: TGTGCCAGCAGGAAGTCACTGACAGGCTACGAGCAGTACTTC.

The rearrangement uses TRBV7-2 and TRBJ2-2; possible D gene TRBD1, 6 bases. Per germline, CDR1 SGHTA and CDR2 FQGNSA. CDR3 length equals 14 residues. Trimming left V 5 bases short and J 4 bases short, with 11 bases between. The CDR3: CASSHVGGTGELFF. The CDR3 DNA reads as TGTGCCAGCAGCCACGTAGGGGGCACCGGGGAGCTGTTTTTT.

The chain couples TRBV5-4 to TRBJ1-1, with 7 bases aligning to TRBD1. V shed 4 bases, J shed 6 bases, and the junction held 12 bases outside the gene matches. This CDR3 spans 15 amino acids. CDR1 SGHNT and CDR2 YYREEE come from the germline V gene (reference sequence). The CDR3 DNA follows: TGTGCCAGCAGCGTAGATACTGCAGGGGGGCCTGAAGCTTTCTTT. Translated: CASSVDTAGGPEAFF. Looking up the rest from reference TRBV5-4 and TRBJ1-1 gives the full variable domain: ETGVTQSPTHLIKTRGQQVTLRCSSQSGHNTVSWYQQALGQGPQFIFQYYREEENGRGNFPPRFSGLQFPNYSSELNVNALELDDSALYLCASSVDTAGGPEAFFGQGTRLTVV.

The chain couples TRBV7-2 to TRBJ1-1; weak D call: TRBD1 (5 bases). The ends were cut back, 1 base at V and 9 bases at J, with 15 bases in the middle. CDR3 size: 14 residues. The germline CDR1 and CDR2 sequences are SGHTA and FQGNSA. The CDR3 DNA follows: TGTGCCAGCAGCTTAGTATTAGGGGCAGCCAAAGCTTTCTTT. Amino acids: CASSLVLGAAKAFF.

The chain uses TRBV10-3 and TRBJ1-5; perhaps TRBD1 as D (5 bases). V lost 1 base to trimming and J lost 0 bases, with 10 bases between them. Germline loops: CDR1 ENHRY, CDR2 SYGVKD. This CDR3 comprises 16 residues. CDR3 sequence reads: CAISEFSGNSNQPQHF. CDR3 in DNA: TGTGCCATCAGTGAGTTTTCAGGGAATAGCAATCAGCCCCAGCATTTT.

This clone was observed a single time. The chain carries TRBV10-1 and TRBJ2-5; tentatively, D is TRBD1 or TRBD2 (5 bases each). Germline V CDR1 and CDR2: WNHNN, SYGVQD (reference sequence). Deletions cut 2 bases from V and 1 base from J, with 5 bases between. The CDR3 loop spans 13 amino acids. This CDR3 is CASSEGGQETQYF. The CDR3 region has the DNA TGCGCCAGCAGTGAGGGGGGCCAAGAGACCCAGTACTTC.

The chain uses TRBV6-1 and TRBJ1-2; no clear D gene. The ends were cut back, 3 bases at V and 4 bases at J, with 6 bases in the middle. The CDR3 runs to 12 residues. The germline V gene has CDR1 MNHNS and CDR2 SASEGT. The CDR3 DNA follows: TGTGCCAGCAGTGACAACCTCTATGGCTACACCTTC. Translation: CASSDNLYGYTF.

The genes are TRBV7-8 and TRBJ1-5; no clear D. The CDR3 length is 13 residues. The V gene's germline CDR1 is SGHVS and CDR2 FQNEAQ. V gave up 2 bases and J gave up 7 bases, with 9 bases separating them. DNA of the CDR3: TGTGCCAGCAGCTTATTGCCGCGGCAGCCCCAGCATTTT. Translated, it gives CASSLLPRQPQHF.

The CDR3 DNA follows: TGTGCCAGCAGCTTAGAATCCACCTACAATGAGCAGTTCTTC. Protein sequence: CASSLESTYNEQFF. The chain recombines TRBV7-8 with TRBJ2-1; D is unclear. The germline V gene has CDR1 SGHVS and CDR2 FQNEAQ. The CDR3 is made up of 14 amino acids. V lost 1 base to trimming and J lost 2 bases, with 6 bases between them.

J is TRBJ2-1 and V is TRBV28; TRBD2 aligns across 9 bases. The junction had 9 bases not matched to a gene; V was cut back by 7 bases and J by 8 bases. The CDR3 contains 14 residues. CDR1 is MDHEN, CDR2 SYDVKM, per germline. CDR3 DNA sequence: TGTGCCAGCACCCCTCGCGGGGGGGCCTATGAGCAGTTCTTC. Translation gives CASTPRGGAYEQFF.

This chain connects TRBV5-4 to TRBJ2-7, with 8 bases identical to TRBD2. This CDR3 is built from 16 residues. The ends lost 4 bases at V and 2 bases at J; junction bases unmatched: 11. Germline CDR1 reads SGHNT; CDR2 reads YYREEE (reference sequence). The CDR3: CASSGVGSGRTYEQYF. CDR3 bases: TGTGCCAGCAGCGGGGTAGGGAGCGGGAGAACCTACGAGCAGTACTTC.

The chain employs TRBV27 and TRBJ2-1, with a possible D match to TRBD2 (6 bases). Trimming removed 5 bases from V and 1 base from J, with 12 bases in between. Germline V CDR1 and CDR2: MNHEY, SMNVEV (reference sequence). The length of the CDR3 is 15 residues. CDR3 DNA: TGTGCCAGCAGTCTACGGGAGTGGTCCTACAATGAGCAGTTCTTC. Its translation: CASSLREWSYNEQFF.

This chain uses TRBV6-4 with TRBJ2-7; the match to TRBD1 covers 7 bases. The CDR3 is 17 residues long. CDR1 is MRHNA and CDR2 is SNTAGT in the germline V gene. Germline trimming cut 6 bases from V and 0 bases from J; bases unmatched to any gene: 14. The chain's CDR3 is CASRGTESHHPSYEQYF. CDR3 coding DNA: TGTGCCAGCAGGGGGACAGAAAGTCACCACCCCTCCTACGAGCAGTACTTC.

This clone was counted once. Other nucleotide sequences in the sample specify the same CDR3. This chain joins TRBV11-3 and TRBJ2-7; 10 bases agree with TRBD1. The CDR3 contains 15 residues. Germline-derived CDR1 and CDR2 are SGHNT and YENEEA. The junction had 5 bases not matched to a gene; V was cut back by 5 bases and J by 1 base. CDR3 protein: CASSAGQGESYEQYF. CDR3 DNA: TGTGCCAGCAGCGCTGGACAGGGGGAGTCCTACGAGCAGTACTTC.

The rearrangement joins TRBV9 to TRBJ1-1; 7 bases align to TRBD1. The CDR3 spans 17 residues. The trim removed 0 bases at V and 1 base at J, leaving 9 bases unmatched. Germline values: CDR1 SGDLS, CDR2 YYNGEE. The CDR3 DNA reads TGTGCCAGCAGCGTAGAGGCCCGGGCAGGGGGGAACACTGAAGCTTTCTTT. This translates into CASSVEARAGGNTEAFF.